This entry concerns a single T cell receptor (beta chain). Its cognate antigen has yet to be identified. Base qualities were left out, and no much larger clone turns up one base away. TCRbeta CDR3 regions were amplified from genomic DNA using the immunoSEQ Assay, a bias-controlled multiplex PCR. As for how the authors treated the data: The number of nucleated cells in each sample was estimated by amplification of reference gene primers within the assay. To quantify the absolute abundance of each unique TCRbeta CDR3 rearrangement, sequence reads were collapsed and filtered. Productive Simpson clonality was computed per sample as the square root of Simpson's diversity index over productive rearrangements. TCRdb carries this immuneACCESS record with in-frame sequences only. Its versions omit some clonotypes, under half of them owing to an unresolved V gene in the studies checked, with the rest unexplained. The V and J calls and clone size come from that table; D and trimming were worked out from the DNA. This sample gives 210,000 or so clones in total; about 91% of them show up just once. Around 1.5% of the sample goes to the ten largest clones.

Whole blood was collected in K2EDTA tubes by collaborating institutions according to the institutions' own protocols. For TCRbeta analysis, collaborators shipped samples in one of three forms: frozen whole blood, isolated PBMCs, or DNA extracted from either of those sample types. The data were taken from a study of blood T cell repertoires in COVID-19 (dated by TCRdb to about 2020). Some background on the complete study: Samples covering the acute and convalescent phases of COVID-19 were provided by collaborators in the United States, Italy and Spain. The material from the prospective study consisted of cDNA or gDNA derived from T cells, B-cell-depleted T cells, or PBMCs. Deeply sampled blood TCRbeta repertoires from subjects exposed to, actively infected with, or recovered from COVID-19 were included in the dataset. The repertoires were released in a freely available public database intended as a resource for research on the immune response to SARS-CoV-2. Samples were obtained from the ongoing ImmuneRACE study (first 160 participants) and from 950 to 1,500 subjects provided by 6 global collaborators. Sample metadata almost always included a de-identified subject ID, COVID-19 status, age in years and sex. Where available, HLA class I and class II types were obtained from metadata supplied by the sample provider rather than from assay-based typing.

The junction shows trimming of 5 bases on V and 0 bases on J, and the gene matches do not reach 0 bases of it. CDR1 and CDR2 (MNHEY, SMNVEV) derive from the germline V gene (reference sequence). The CDR3 holds 14 amino acids from the cysteine to the phenylalanine. The sequence is cut down to CDR3 DNA, 42 bases in frame from base 1. The paper as a whole reports these results and caveats: The quantity of clinical and demographic metadata differed by source and by participant and was supplied without curation.

Sequenced material: peripheral blood. Rearrangement joined TRBV27 to TRBJ2-1, with 8 bases aligning to TRBD2. This receptor was obtained from a man younger than 35 with active or convalescent COVID-19. Here the CDR3 is given as CASSSGSSYNEQFF. The bases are TGTGCCAGCAGTAGCGGGAGCTCCTACAATGAGCAGTTCTTC.